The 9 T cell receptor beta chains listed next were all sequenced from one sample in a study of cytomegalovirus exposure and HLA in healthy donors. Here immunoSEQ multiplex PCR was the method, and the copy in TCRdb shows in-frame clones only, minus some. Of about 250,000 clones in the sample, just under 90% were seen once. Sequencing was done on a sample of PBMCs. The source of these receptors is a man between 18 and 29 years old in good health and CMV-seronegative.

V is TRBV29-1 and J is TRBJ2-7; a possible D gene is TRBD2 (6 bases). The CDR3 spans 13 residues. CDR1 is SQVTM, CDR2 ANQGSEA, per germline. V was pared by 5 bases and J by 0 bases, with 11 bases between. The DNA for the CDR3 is TGCAGCGTTCGGGGGAGTGACTCCTACGAGCAGTACTTC. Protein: CSVRGSDSYEQYF.

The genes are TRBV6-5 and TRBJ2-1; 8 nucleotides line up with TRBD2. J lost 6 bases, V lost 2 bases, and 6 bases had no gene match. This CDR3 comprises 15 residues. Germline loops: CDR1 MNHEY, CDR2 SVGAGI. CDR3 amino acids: CASSYRGGPGNEQFF. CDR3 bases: TGTGCCAGCAGTTACCGGGGGGGACCCGGCAATGAGCAGTTCTTC.

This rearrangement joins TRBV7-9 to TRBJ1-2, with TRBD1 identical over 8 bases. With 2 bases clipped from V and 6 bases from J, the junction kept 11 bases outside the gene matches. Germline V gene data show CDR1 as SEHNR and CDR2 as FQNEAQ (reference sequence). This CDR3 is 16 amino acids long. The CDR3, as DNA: TGTGCCAGCAGCTTACTAGAGCGGCAGGGGGCTGATGGCTACACCTTC. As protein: CASSLLERQGADGYTF.

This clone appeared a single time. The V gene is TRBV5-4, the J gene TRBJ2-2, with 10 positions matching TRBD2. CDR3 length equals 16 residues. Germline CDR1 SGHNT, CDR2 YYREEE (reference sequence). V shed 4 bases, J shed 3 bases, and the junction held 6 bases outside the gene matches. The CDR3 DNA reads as TGTGCCAGCAGCATAGCTAGCGGGAGCGACACCGGGGAGCTGTTTTTT. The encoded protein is CASSIASGSDTGELFF.

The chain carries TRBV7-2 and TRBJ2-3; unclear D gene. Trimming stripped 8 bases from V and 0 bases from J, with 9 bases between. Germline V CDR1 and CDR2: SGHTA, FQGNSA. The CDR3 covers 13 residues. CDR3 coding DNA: TGTGCCAGCCATATAGTGAGCACAGATACGCAGTATTTT. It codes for CASHIVSTDTQYF.

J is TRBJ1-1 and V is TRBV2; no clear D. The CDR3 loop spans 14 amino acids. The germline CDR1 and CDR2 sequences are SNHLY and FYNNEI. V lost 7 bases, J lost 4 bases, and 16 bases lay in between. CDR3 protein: CASNEGGMSTEAFF. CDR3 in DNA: TGTGCCAGCAACGAAGGAGGTATGAGCACTGAAGCTTTCTTT.

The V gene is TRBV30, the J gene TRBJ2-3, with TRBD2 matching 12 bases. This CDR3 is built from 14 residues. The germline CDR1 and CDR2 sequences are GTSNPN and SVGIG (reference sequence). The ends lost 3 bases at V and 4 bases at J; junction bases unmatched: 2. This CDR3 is CAWRPSGRADTQYF. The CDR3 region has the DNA TGTGCCTGGAGGCCTAGCGGGAGGGCAGATACGCAGTATTTT.

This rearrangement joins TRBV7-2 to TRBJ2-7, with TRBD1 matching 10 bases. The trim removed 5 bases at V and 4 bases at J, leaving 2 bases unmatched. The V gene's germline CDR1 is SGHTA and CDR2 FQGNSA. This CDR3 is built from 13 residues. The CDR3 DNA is TGTGCCAGCAGCCGGGACAGGGGTTACGAGCAGTACTTC. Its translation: CASSRDRGYEQYF. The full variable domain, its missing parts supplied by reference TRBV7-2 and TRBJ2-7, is GAGVSQSPSNKVTEKGKDVELRCDPISGHTALYWYRQSLGQGLEFLIYFQGNSAPDKSGLPSDRFSAERTGGSVSTLTIQRTQQEDSAVYLCASSRDRGYEQYFGPGTRLTVT.

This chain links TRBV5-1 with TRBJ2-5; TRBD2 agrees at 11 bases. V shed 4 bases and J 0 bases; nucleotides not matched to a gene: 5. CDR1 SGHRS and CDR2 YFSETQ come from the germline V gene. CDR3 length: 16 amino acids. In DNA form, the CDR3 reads TGCGCCAGCAGCCCGGGGACTAGCGGAAACCAAGAGACCCAGTACTTC. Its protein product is CASSPGTSGNQETQYF.